The rows below give T cell receptor beta chains drawn from one sample of a study of cytomegalovirus exposure and HLA in healthy donors. Only in-frame clones appear in the TCRdb table, and some are missing; sequencing was by immunoSEQ multiplex PCR. The sample lists 110,000 or so clones; roughly 82% were seen once. Sequencing used PBMCs. The origin of the receptors is a man in his forties in good health and CMV-seropositive. Both conserved end residues are part of each CDR3.

TRBJ1-5,TRBV2,CASKVALGQQYSNQPQHF
TRBJ2-3,TRBV5-1,CASTRTGSTDTQYF
TRBJ1-5,TRBV18,CASTKGQGTGQPQHF
TRBJ1-6,TRBV7-2,CASSLRQGVPLHF
TRBJ2-4,TRBV4-1,CASSQGAGTEKNIQYF
TRBJ2-7,TRBV18,CASSFQRGPYEQYF
TRBJ1-2,TRBV7-9,CSSATVYGYTF
TRBJ2-2,TRBV5-6,CASSLVLDRAGELFF
TRBJ2-1,TRBV21-1,CASSKPTGRFNEQFF
TRBJ1-5,TRBV6-5,CASSLDRSNQPQHF
TRBJ2-6,TRBV28,CASSLKGAGANVLTF
TRBJ2-1,TRBV18,CASSPPSSLAREDEQFF
NA,TRBV5-1,CASSLTDRGYEQYF
TRBJ2-4,TRBV7-3,CASSPGGSIQYF
TRBJ2-1,TRBV9,CASSVLAGGHNEQFF
TRBJ1-1,TRBV7-9,CASSSDRDRAEAFF
TRBJ1-6,TRBV4-3,CASRDTYNSPLHF
TRBJ2-5,TRBV7-2,CASSPQRGGGETQYF
TRBJ1-4,TRBV18,CASSPIGTGAGSTNEKLFF
TRBJ2-7,TRBV6-6,CASSYFEDRGSYEQYF
TRBJ2-7,TRBV6-6,CASSYLGQGYYEQYF